This is a list of T cell receptor beta chains from one sample in a study of T cell responses to AZD1222 COVID-19 vaccine. The table came from immunoSEQ multiplex PCR; TCRdb's copy has only in-frame clones and leaves some out. Of over 150,000 clones in the sample, roughly 94% were seen once. This specimen consisted of peripheral blood, obtained on day 0 of MenACWY control vaccination. Receptors were obtained from an adult in good health. The CDR3 runs from the conserved cysteine through the conserved F or W. Each record gives: V gene, D gene, clone size, J gene, CDR3 DNA, CDR3 protein. The D gene is left open where the match is weak. Expanded clones are given a class, and other clones once, few, many or no size at all.

V gene: TRBV10-3
D gene: TRBD2
clone size: .
J gene: TRBJ2-7
CDR3 DNA: TGTGCCATCAGTGAGAGGATAGCGGGAGGGATTCCCTACGAGCAGTACTTC
CDR3 protein: CAISERIAGGIPYEQYF

V gene: TRBV5-1
D gene: .
clone size: .
J gene: TRBJ1-1
CDR3 DNA: TGCGCCAGCAGCTTGGTTGGGGACGTACCTCCCAGAACGACCCTGTACACTGAAGCTTTCTTT
CDR3 protein: CASSLVGDVPPRTTLYTEAFF

V gene: TRBV28
D gene: .
clone size: once
J gene: TRBJ2-7
CDR3 DNA: TGTGCCAGCAGAGACCAGCACTACGAGCAGTACTTC
CDR3 protein: CASRDQHYEQYF

V gene: TRBV30
D gene: .
clone size: .
J gene: TRBJ1-2
CDR3 DNA: TGTGCCTGGAGTGTATTTTCTAACTATGGCTACACCTTC
CDR3 protein: CAWSVFSNYGYTF

V gene: TRBV27
D gene: .
clone size: .
J gene: TRBJ2-7
CDR3 DNA: TGTGCCAGCAGTTCGGGACTCCTTGGTACCTACGAGCAGTACTTC
CDR3 protein: CASSSGLLGTYEQYF

V gene: TRBV6-5
D gene: .
clone size: few
J gene: TRBJ2-2
CDR3 DNA: TGTGCCAGCAGGGGCCCCGGGGACACCGGGGAGCTGTTTTTT
CDR3 protein: CASRGPGDTGELFF

V gene: TRBV6-5
D gene: .
clone size: .
J gene: TRBJ2-5
CDR3 DNA: TGTGCCAGCAGTTTCGCAGGGGTAGGAGAGACCCAGTACTTC
CDR3 protein: CASSFAGVGETQYF

V gene: TRBV14
D gene: .
clone size: .
J gene: TRBJ1-1
CDR3 DNA: TGTGCCAGCAGCCAATTTTCGACTTGGGGCACTGAAGCTTTCTTT
CDR3 protein: CASSQFSTWGTEAFF

V gene: TRBV6-2/TRBV6-3
D gene: .
clone size: .
J gene: TRBJ1-4
CDR3 DNA: TGTGCCAGCAGTTACCGGGGGGGTGAAAAACTGTTTTTT
CDR3 protein: CASSYRGGEKLFF

V gene: TRBV14
D gene: .
clone size: .
J gene: TRBJ1-2
CDR3 DNA: TGTGCCAGCAGCCAAGATTTCGCCTATGGCTACACCTTC
CDR3 protein: CASSQDFAYGYTF

V gene: TRBV18
D gene: .
clone size: once
J gene: TRBJ1-4
CDR3 DNA: TGTGCCAGCTCACCTAGAGCGGACCCTTCAACTAATGAAAAACTGTTTTTT
CDR3 protein: CASSPRADPSTNEKLFF

V gene: TRBV2
D gene: TRBD1
clone size: .
J gene: TRBJ2-7
CDR3 DNA: TGTGCCAGCAGTGGCGGGGGACAGGGGGCCTACGAGCAGTACTTC
CDR3 protein: CASSGGGQGAYEQYF

V gene: TRBV9
D gene: .
clone size: .
J gene: TRBJ2-2
CDR3 DNA: TGTGCCAGCAGCGTCATCGATAACACCGGGGAGCTGTTTTTT
CDR3 protein: CASSVIDNTGELFF

V gene: TRBV20-1
D gene: TRBD2
clone size: .
J gene: TRBJ2-3
CDR3 DNA: TGCAGTGCTAGTTTAGCGGGAGCAGATACGCAGTATTTT
CDR3 protein: CSASLAGADTQYF

V gene: TRBV6-1
D gene: .
clone size: .
J gene: TRBJ2-1
CDR3 DNA: TGTGCCAGCAGTGAAGCGGATAGCCTAGAGTTCTTC
CDR3 protein: CASSEADSLEFF

V gene: TRBV4-2
D gene: TRBD1
clone size: once
J gene: TRBJ2-1
CDR3 DNA: TGTGCCAGCAGCCAAACCCGGACAGGGTACAATGAGCAGTTCTTC
CDR3 protein: CASSQTRTGYNEQFF

V gene: TRBV27
D gene: TRBD1
clone size: .
J gene: TRBJ1-5
CDR3 DNA: TGTGCCAGCAGTTTATTAGGGGGCGCGGATCAGCCCCAGCATTTT
CDR3 protein: CASSLLGGADQPQHF

V gene: TRBV29-1
D gene: .
clone size: .
J gene: TRBJ1-6
CDR3 DNA: TGCAGCGTTGAAGAAGGGCTAACCCTCCACTTT
CDR3 protein: CSVEEGLTLHF

V gene: TRBV5-1
D gene: .
clone size: once
J gene: TRBJ2-1
CDR3 DNA: TGCGCCAGCAGCTCGACGGGACTGGGAGGCTACAATGAGCAGTTCTTC
CDR3 protein: CASSSTGLGGYNEQFF

V gene: TRBV24-1
D gene: TRBD1
clone size: once
J gene: TRBJ2-7
CDR3 DNA: TGTGCCACCAGTGCCCCGGGACAGGGGAGTACCTACGAGCAGTACTTC
CDR3 protein: CATSAPGQGSTYEQYF

V gene: TRBV12-3/TRBV12-4
D gene: .
clone size: .
J gene: TRBJ1-1
CDR3 DNA: TGTGCCAGCACCCCTTCAATGAACACTGAAGCTTTCTTT
CDR3 protein: CASTPSMNTEAFF

V gene: TRBV6-5
D gene: .
clone size: .
J gene: TRBJ1-6
CDR3 DNA: TGTGCCAGCAGTTACGCATATAATTCACCCCTCCACTTT
CDR3 protein: CASSYAYNSPLHF

V gene: TRBV7-2
D gene: .
clone size: .
J gene: TRBJ1-5
CDR3 DNA: TGTGCCAGCAGCTTTGGGACAAGCTCGAATCAGCCCCAGCATTTT
CDR3 protein: CASSFGTSSNQPQHF

V gene: TRBV29-1
D gene: TRBD1
clone size: .
J gene: TRBJ2-3
CDR3 DNA: TGCAGCGTTCGTCCCGGGACAGGGGAGGCGCAGTATTTT
CDR3 protein: CSVRPGTGEAQYF

V gene: TRBV25-1
D gene: TRBD1
clone size: once
J gene: TRBJ2-3
CDR3 DNA: TGTGCCAGCAGTGGGTTCAGACAGGGCGGCACAGATACGCAGTATTTT
CDR3 protein: CASSGFRQGGTDTQYF

V gene: TRBV30
D gene: .
clone size: .
J gene: TRBJ1-1
CDR3 DNA: TGTGCCTGGTCAAAATCCACTGAAGCTTTCTTT
CDR3 protein: CAWSKSTEAFF

V gene: TRBV3-1/TRBV3-2
D gene: .
clone size: .
J gene: TRBJ1-5
CDR3 DNA: TGTGCCAGCAGCCAAGATGGGAAGCCCCAGCATTTT
CDR3 protein: CASSQDGKPQHF

V gene: TRBV2
D gene: TRBD2
clone size: .
J gene: TRBJ2-3
CDR3 DNA: TGTGCCAGCGAAGCGGGAGCGACAGATACGCAGTATTTT
CDR3 protein: CASEAGATDTQYF

V gene: TRBV28
D gene: TRBD1
clone size: .
J gene: TRBJ1-3
CDR3 DNA: TGTGCCAGCACTCTTACCACAGGGGGGGTCTCTGGAAACACCATATATTTT
CDR3 protein: CASTLTTGGVSGNTIYF

V gene: TRBV30
D gene: .
clone size: .
J gene: TRBJ2-3
CDR3 DNA: TGTGCCTGGAGTGTAGGACTACATACGCAGTATTTT
CDR3 protein: CAWSVGLHTQYF

V gene: TRBV19
D gene: .
clone size: .
J gene: TRBJ1-1
CDR3 DNA: TGTGCCAGTACCCAAGACAGGAGTGAAGCTTTCTTT
CDR3 protein: CASTQDRSEAFF